These T cell receptor beta chains were read from a single sample in a study of T-cell reconstitution after alpha-beta-depleted transplantation in children. TCRdb analysed the PCR reads with MiXCR anew, one entry per CDR3 protein. Here the sample spans about 400,000 distinct CDR3 sequences, around 20% being singletons. Sequencing was performed on PBMCs from the stem cell graft donor, taken from the stem cell graft. These receptors were obtained from a human donor who donated a stem cell graft to a child with acute myeloid leukemia. Both conserved end residues are part of each CDR3. D genes are given only for firm matches. Not all rows give a size; the values are once, few, many and, for expanded clones, a class.

abundance: many; d_gene: TRBD1; v_gene: TRBV5-1; j_gene: TRBJ2-7; CDR3aa: CASSPGTEPYEQYF; CDR3nt: TGCGCCAGCAGCCCAGGGACAGAACCCTACGAGCAGTACTTC
abundance: NA; d_gene: TRBD1; v_gene: TRBV5-1; j_gene: TRBJ1-6; CDR3aa: CASSTIIGTGINSPLHF; CDR3nt: TGCGCCAGCAGCACAATCATCGGGACAGGAATTAATTCACCCCTCCACTTT
abundance: few; d_gene: NA; v_gene: TRBV13; j_gene: TRBJ2-2; CDR3aa: CASSFSLTGGELFF; CDR3nt: TGTGCCAGCAGCTTTTCGCTGACGGGCGGGGAGCTGTTTTTT
abundance: NA; d_gene: NA; v_gene: TRBV29-1; j_gene: TRBJ2-7; CDR3aa: CSVARGRLYEQYF; CDR3nt: TGCAGCGTTGCCCGGGGTCGTCTCTACGAGCAGTACTTC
abundance: few; d_gene: NA; v_gene: TRBV10-2; j_gene: TRBJ2-2; CDR3aa: CASSVNARNTGELFF; CDR3nt: TGCGCCAGCAGTGTCAACGCGCGGAACACCGGGGAGCTGTTTTTT
abundance: NA; d_gene: NA; v_gene: TRBV5-4; j_gene: TRBJ2-1; CDR3aa: CASSLGLGGPEQFF; CDR3nt: TGTGCCAGCAGCTTGGGACTAGGGGGCCCTGAGCAGTTCTTC
abundance: many; d_gene: NA; v_gene: TRBV20-1; j_gene: TRBJ1-2; CDR3aa: CSARDQLDTGYTF; CDR3nt: TGCAGTGCTAGAGATCAGCTCGACACTGGCTACACCTTC
abundance: many; d_gene: NA; v_gene: TRBV12-3/TRBV12-4; j_gene: TRBJ2-7; CDR3aa: CASSLAAGDEQYF; CDR3nt: TGTGCCAGCAGTTTAGCCGCAGGGGACGAGCAGTACTTC
abundance: NA; d_gene: TRBD1; v_gene: TRBV25-1; j_gene: TRBJ2-2; CDR3aa: CASSLGTGAFTGELFF; CDR3nt: TGTGCCAGCAGTCTGGGGACAGGGGCGTTCACCGGGGAGCTGTTTTTT
abundance: NA; d_gene: NA; v_gene: TRBV18; j_gene: TRBJ1-1; CDR3aa: CASSPRQGVEGEAFF; CDR3nt: TGTGCCAGCTCACCGAGGCAGGGAGTGGAGGGTGAAGCTTTCTTT
abundance: NA; d_gene: NA; v_gene: TRBV27; j_gene: TRBJ2-7; CDR3aa: CASRSLQEYEQYF; CDR3nt: TGTGCCAGCAGGAGCCTTCAGGAGTACGAGCAGTACTTC
abundance: few; d_gene: NA; v_gene: TRBV7-2; j_gene: TRBJ2-3; CDR3aa: CASSSDADTQYF; CDR3nt: TGTGCCAGCAGCTCCGACGCAGATACGCAGTATTTT
abundance: many; d_gene: TRBD2; v_gene: TRBV29-1; j_gene: TRBJ2-1; CDR3aa: CSVGLAGAHYEQFF; CDR3nt: TGCAGCGTTGGACTAGCGGGAGCCCACTATGAGCAGTTCTTC
abundance: NA; d_gene: TRBD1; v_gene: TRBV28; j_gene: TRBJ1-1; CDR3aa: CASSGPGTGITEAFF; CDR3nt: TGTGCCAGCAGCGGTCCCGGGACAGGAATAACTGAAGCTTTCTTT
abundance: NA; d_gene: TRBD2; v_gene: TRBV4-2; j_gene: TRBJ2-5; CDR3aa: CASSQGVRLAGDTQYF; CDR3nt: TGTGCCAGCAGCCAAGGCGTGCGACTAGCGGGAGATACCCAGTACTTC
abundance: NA; d_gene: NA; v_gene: TRBV28; j_gene: TRBJ2-1; CDR3aa: CASSFHQPGNEQFF; CDR3nt: TGTGCCAGCAGTTTTCACCAGCCCGGGAATGAGCAGTTCTTC
abundance: NA; d_gene: TRBD2; v_gene: TRBV6-1; j_gene: TRBJ2-5; CDR3aa: CASSPSGRAVETQYF; CDR3nt: TGTGCCAGCAGCCCTAGCGGGAGGGCCGTCGAGACCCAGTACTTC
abundance: few; d_gene: NA; v_gene: TRBV25-1; j_gene: TRBJ2-5; CDR3aa: CASSDPPRVARQETQYF; CDR3nt: TGTGCCAGCAGTGACCCTCCCAGAGTAGCGAGGCAAGAGACCCAGTACTTC
abundance: few; d_gene: TRBD1; v_gene: TRBV12-3/TRBV12-4; j_gene: TRBJ2-7; CDR3aa: CASSEFGTAPWEQYF; CDR3nt: TGTGCCAGCAGTGAGTTTGGGACAGCACCTTGGGAGCAGTACTTC
abundance: NA; d_gene: TRBD2; v_gene: TRBV4-1; j_gene: TRBJ2-7; CDR3aa: CASSQETPGLGPVEQYF; CDR3nt: TGCGCCAGCAGCCAAGAAACCCCGGGACTAGGCCCTGTTGAGCAGTACTTC
abundance: many; d_gene: TRBD1; v_gene: TRBV12-3/TRBV12-4; j_gene: TRBJ1-1; CDR3aa: CASSIARQGGTEAFF; CDR3nt: TGTGCCAGCAGCATCGCCCGACAGGGAGGCACTGAAGCTTTCTTT
abundance: few; d_gene: TRBD2; v_gene: TRBV12-3/TRBV12-4; j_gene: TRBJ2-1; CDR3aa: CASSPRLAGGRNEQFF; CDR3nt: TGTGCCAGCAGTCCCAGACTAGCGGGAGGGCGGAATGAGCAGTTCTTC
abundance: many; d_gene: NA; v_gene: TRBV20-1; j_gene: TRBJ2-7; CDR3aa: CSAKEQTDYEQYF; CDR3nt: TGCAGTGCTAAGGAGCAAACAGACTACGAGCAGTACTTC
abundance: NA; d_gene: NA; v_gene: TRBV29-1; j_gene: TRBJ1-2; CDR3aa: CSVEDRTGSGYTF; CDR3nt: TGCAGCGTTGAAGATCGAACAGGGTCTGGCTACACCTTC
abundance: NA; d_gene: TRBD2; v_gene: TRBV7-2; j_gene: TRBJ2-2; CDR3aa: CASSLVSGNINTGELFF; CDR3nt: TGTGCCAGCAGCTTAGTAAGCGGGAACATTAACACCGGGGAGCTGTTTTTT
abundance: NA; d_gene: NA; v_gene: TRBV5-6; j_gene: TRBJ2-7; CDR3aa: CAMSPGLLPVKQYF; CDR3nt: TGTGCCATGAGCCCGGGACTCCTCCCAGTAAAGCAGTACTTC
abundance: NA; d_gene: NA; v_gene: TRBV20-1; j_gene: TRBJ2-3; CDR3aa: CSARKVADTQYF; CDR3nt: TGCAGTGCTAGAAAGGTGGCAGATACGCAGTATTTT
abundance: NA; d_gene: NA; v_gene: TRBV7-8; j_gene: TRBJ2-3; CDR3aa: CASSLDIGADTQYF; CDR3nt: TGTGCCAGCAGCTTAGACATAGGCGCAGATACGCAGTATTTT
abundance: few; d_gene: NA; v_gene: TRBV20-1; j_gene: TRBJ2-1; CDR3aa: CSARGGRGNYNEQFF; CDR3nt: TGCAGTGCTAGAGGAGGCAGGGGAAACTACAATGAGCAGTTCTTC
abundance: few; d_gene: TRBD2; v_gene: TRBV5-1; j_gene: TRBJ2-5; CDR3aa: CASSLGQAGLQETQYF; CDR3nt: TGCGCCAGCAGCTTAGGCCAAGCGGGACTGCAGGAGACCCAGTACTTC
abundance: many; d_gene: NA; v_gene: TRBV3-1; j_gene: TRBJ2-1; CDR3aa: CASSQDRGTPKDDEQFF; CDR3nt: TGTGCCAGCAGCCAAGATCGGGGCACACCCAAGGATGATGAGCAGTTCTTC
abundance: few; d_gene: TRBD1; v_gene: TRBV9; j_gene: TRBJ2-5; CDR3aa: CASSVGDSMGETQYF; CDR3nt: TGTGCCAGCAGCGTTGGGGACAGTATGGGGGAGACCCAGTACTTC
abundance: NA; d_gene: TRBD2; v_gene: TRBV4-1; j_gene: TRBJ2-7; CDR3aa: CASSPWRGGLADSYEQYF; CDR3nt: TGCGCCAGCAGCCCGTGGCGGGGGGGTCTAGCGGACTCCTACGAGCAGTACTTC
abundance: NA; d_gene: TRBD2; v_gene: TRBV4-1; j_gene: TRBJ2-5; CDR3aa: CASSHLAGAEETQYF; CDR3nt: TGCGCCAGCAGCCACTTAGCGGGAGCCGAAGAGACCCAGTACTTC
abundance: NA; d_gene: NA; v_gene: TRBV4-1; j_gene: TRBJ1-1; CDR3aa: CASSQVFSGGTEAFF; CDR3nt: TGCGCCAGCAGCCAAGTATTTAGTGGGGGGACTGAAGCTTTCTTT
abundance: many; d_gene: NA; v_gene: TRBV20-1; j_gene: TRBJ2-5; CDR3aa: CSAIIQETQYF; CDR3nt: TGCAGTGCTATAATCCAAGAGACCCAGTACTTC
abundance: NA; d_gene: TRBD2; v_gene: TRBV4-2; j_gene: TRBJ2-1; CDR3aa: CASQSPGGPGNEQFF; CDR3nt: TGTGCCAGCCAATCCCCGGGAGGGCCGGGGAATGAGCAGTTCTTC
abundance: many; d_gene: TRBD2; v_gene: TRBV12-3/TRBV12-4; j_gene: TRBJ2-1; CDR3aa: CASSYSGGPYNEQFF; CDR3nt: TGTGCCAGCAGTTACTCGGGAGGGCCATACAATGAGCAGTTCTTC
abundance: NA; d_gene: TRBD2; v_gene: TRBV6-5; j_gene: TRBJ2-7; CDR3aa: CASSFGRERSYEQYF; CDR3nt: TGTGCCAGCAGTTTTGGGCGGGAGCGATCCTACGAGCAGTACTTC
abundance: NA; d_gene: TRBD1; v_gene: TRBV5-1; j_gene: TRBJ2-7; CDR3aa: CASSLGQGNYYEQYF; CDR3nt: TGCGCCAGCAGCTTGGGACAGGGGAACTACTACGAGCAGTACTTC